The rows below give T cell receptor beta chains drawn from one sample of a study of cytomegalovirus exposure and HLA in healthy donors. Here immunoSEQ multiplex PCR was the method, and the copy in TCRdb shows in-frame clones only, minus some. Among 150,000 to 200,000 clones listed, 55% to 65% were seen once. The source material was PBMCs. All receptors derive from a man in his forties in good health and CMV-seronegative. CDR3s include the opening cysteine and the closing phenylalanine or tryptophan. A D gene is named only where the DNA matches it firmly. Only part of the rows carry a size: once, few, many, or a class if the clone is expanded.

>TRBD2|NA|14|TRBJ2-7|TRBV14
TGTGCGACTCAATTGGGACTAGGAACCTTCGAGCAGTACTTC
CATQLGLGTFEQYF
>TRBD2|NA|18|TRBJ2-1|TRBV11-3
TGTGCCAGCAGCCTCTCGCGAGGGGAGGGGCGAGCCTACAATGAGCAGTTCTTC
CASSLSRGEGRAYNEQFF
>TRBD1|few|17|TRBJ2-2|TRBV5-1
TGCGCCAGCAGCTGGGACAGGGGCGCGTCGAACACCGGGGAGCTGTTTTTT
CASSWDRGASNTGELFF
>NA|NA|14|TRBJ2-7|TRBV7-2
TGTGCCAGCAGCTCTCCCTGGGGCGGCCTAAAGCAGTACTTC
CASSSPWGGLKQYF
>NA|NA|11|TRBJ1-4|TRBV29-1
TGCAGCGTTGAATCAGGGGAAAAACTGTTTTTT
CSVESGEKLFF
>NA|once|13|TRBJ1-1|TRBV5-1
TGCGCCAGCAGCTTGGGGCAGTACACTGAAGCTTTCTTT
CASSLGQYTEAFF
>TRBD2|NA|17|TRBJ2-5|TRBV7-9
TGTGCCAGCAGCCCTGGACTAGCGGGGGGGCGAATGGAGACCCAGTACTTC
CASSPGLAGGRMETQYF
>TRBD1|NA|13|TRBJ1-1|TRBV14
TGTGCCAGCGGCGGACAGGGCTACACTGAAGCTTTCTTT
CASGGQGYTEAFF
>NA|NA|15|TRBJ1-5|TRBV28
TGTGCCAGCAGTCCGCCGGACAGAAGGCGCCAGCCCCAGCATTTT
CASSPPDRRRQPQHF
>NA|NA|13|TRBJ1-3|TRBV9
TGTGCCAGCAGCGAGGGGACTGGAAACACCATATATTTT
CASSEGTGNTIYF
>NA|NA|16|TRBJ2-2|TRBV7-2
TGTGCCAGCAGCCCCCATGGCGGGGCGGGCACCGGGGAGCTGTTTTTT
CASSPHGGAGTGELFF
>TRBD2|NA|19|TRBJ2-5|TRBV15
TGTGCCACCAGCAGAGGCCTAACCGGGACTAGCGGGGGGAAAGAGACCCAGTACTTC
CATSRGLTGTSGGKETQYF
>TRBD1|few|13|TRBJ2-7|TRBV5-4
TGTGCCAGCAGCGGGGGACAGGGGTACGAGCAGTACTTC
CASSGGQGYEQYF
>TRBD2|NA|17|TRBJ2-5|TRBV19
TGTGCCAGTAGTACTTTCCCCCTTGGGACTAGCGGCGAGACCCAGTACTTC
CASSTFPLGTSGETQYF
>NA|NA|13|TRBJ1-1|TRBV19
TGTGCCAGTAGACCGACAGCCAACACTGAAGCTTTCTTT
CASRPTANTEAFF
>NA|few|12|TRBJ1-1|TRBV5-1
TGCGCCAGCAGCTTGGACAAAACTGAAGCTTTCTTT
CASSLDKTEAFF